Below are 4 T cell receptor beta chains sequenced from a single sample in a study of T cell responses to AZD1222 COVID-19 vaccine. Clones were sequenced by immunoSEQ multiplex PCR, and TCRdb holds only the in-frame ones, with some missing. The sample holds nearly 95,000 clones; 85% to 90% are singletons and the top ten take 2.5%. The specimen was peripheral blood, collected 28 days after the second AZD1222 dose. The receptors were sampled from an adult who received the AZD1222 COVID-19 vaccine.

The chain joins TRBV4-3 to TRBJ2-2, with 9 bases identical to TRBD2. With 3 bases clipped from V and 7 bases from J, the junction kept 18 bases outside the gene matches. The CDR3 has 19 residues. Looked up from germline, CDR1 is LGHNA and CDR2 is YSLEER. This CDR3 reads CASSHEPPRRGGLYGELFF. The CDR3 DNA reads TGCGCCAGCAGCCATGAACCCCCTAGGCGGGGGGGCCTCTACGGGGAGCTGTTTTTT.

The gene calls are TRBV19 and TRBJ1-1, with D possibly TRBD1 on 6 matching bases. The CDR3 has 16 residues. V was shortened by 5 bases and J by 2 bases, with 18 bases between the two germline ends. Looked up from germline, CDR1 is LNHDA and CDR2 is SQIVND (reference sequence). The CDR3 loop is CASSPRVGGRNTEAFF. In DNA, the CDR3 is TGTGCCAGTAGTCCCCGGGTGGGGGGGCGAAACACTGAAGCTTTCTTT.

The chain recombines TRBV12-5 with TRBJ1-1; D ambiguous. V was shortened by 7 bases and J by 4 bases, with 13 bases between the two germline ends. This CDR3 is 13 amino acids long. Per the germline V gene, CDR1 is LGHNT and CDR2 is FRNRAP. The CDR3 DNA follows: TGTGCTAGTGCCGAACCCCGGTTCACTGAAGCTTTCTTT. It codes for CASAEPRFTEAFF.

The chain is built from TRBV4-3 and TRBJ2-5; D is possibly TRBD1 (5 bases). The CDR3 length is 13 residues. CDR1 is LGHNA and CDR2 is YSLEER in the germline V gene. V lost 0 bases and J lost 5, with 7 bases in between. CDR3 nucleotides: TGCGCCAGCAGCCAAGATCACAGGGAGACCCAGTACTTC. It translates to CASSQDHRETQYF.